This T cell receptor (beta chain) was obtained from a study of blood T cell repertoires in COVID-19. The wider study: Samples representing acute and convalescent COVID-19 were sourced from the United States, Italy and Spain. The analysed material was cDNA or gDNA that came from T cells, B-cell-depleted T cells, or PBMCs.

Original processing methods: Amplification with reference gene primers provided the estimates of nucleated cell counts. Libraries were prepared by immunoSEQ multiplex PCR; TCRdb keeps only in-frame clonotypes and omits some of them. D and trimming come from the DNA, and the V and J calls and clone size come from that table. The sample includes around 50,000 clones, about 82% of them seen just once. V lost 8 bases and J lost 8; bases outside the gene matches: 8. The CDR3 spans 14 residues. Germline V gene sequence: CDR1 SNHLY, CDR2 FYNNEI. Sequencing input: peripheral blood. V gene TRBV2 combines with J gene TRBJ1-6; TRBD1 agrees at 8 bases. The TCR sequence derives from an elderly woman with acute or convalescent COVID-19. The CDR3 DNA is TGTGCCAGCGGCCCCGGGACAGGATATTCACCCCTCCACTTT. Protein: CASGPGTGYSPLHF.